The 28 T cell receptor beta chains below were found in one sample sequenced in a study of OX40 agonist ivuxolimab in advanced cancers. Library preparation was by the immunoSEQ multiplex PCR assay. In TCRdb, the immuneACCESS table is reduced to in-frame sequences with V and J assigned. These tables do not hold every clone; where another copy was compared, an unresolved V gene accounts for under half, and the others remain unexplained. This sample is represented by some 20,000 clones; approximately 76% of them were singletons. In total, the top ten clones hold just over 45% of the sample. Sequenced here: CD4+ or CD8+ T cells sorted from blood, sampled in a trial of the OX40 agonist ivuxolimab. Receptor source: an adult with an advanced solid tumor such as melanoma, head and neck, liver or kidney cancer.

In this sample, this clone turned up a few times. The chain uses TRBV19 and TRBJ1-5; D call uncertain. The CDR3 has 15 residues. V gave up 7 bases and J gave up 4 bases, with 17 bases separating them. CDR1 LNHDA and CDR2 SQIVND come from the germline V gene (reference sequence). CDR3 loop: CASTPVGMGNQPQHF. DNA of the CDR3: TGTGCCAGTACCCCTGTGGGAATGGGGAATCAGCCCCAGCATTTT. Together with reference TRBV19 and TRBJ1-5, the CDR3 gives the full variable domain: DGGITQSPKYLFRKEGQNVTLSCEQNLNHDAMYWYRQDPGQGLRLIYYSQIVNDFQKGDIAEGYSVSREKKESFPLTVTSAQKNPTAFYLCASTPVGMGNQPQHFGDGTRLSIL.

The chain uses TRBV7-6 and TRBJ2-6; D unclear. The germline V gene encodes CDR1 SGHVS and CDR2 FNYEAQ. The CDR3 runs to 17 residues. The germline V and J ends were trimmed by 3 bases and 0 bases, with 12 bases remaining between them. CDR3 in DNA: TGTGCCAGCAGCTTGGGTAGACTTGGCTCTGGGGCCAACGTCCTGACTTTC. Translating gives CASSLGRLGSGANVLTF.

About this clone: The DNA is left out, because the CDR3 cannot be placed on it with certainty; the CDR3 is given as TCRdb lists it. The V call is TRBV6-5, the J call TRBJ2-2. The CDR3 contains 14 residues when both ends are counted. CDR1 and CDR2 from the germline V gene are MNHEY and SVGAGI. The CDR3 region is CASSSSAGTGELFF.

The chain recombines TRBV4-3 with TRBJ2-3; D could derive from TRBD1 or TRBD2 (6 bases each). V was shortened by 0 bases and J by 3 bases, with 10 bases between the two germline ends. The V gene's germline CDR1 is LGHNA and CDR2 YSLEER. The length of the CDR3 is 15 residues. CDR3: CASSQDRGGTDTQYF. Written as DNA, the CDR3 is TGCGCCAGCAGCCAAGACAGGGGAGGTACAGATACGCAGTATTTT.

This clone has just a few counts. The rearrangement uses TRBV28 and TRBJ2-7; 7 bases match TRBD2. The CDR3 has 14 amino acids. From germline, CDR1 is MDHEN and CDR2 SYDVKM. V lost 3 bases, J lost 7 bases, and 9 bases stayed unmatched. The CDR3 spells CASSFVLATLEQYF. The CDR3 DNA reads TGTGCCAGCAGTTTCGTACTAGCGACCCTTGAGCAGTACTTC.

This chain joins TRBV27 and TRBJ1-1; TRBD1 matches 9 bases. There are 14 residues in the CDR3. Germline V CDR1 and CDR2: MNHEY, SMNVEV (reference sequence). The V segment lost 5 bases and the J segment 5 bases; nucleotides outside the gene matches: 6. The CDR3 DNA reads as TGTGCCAGCAGTCTGACAGGGGGAAGGACTGAAGCTTTCTTT. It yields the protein CASSLTGGRTEAFF.

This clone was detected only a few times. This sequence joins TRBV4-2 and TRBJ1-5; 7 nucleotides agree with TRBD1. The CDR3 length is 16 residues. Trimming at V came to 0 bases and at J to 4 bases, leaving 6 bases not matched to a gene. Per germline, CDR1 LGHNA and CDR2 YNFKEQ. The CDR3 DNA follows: TGTGCCAGCAGCCAAGAGACGGGACAGAGGAATCAGCCCCAGCATTTT. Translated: CASSQETGQRNQPQHF.

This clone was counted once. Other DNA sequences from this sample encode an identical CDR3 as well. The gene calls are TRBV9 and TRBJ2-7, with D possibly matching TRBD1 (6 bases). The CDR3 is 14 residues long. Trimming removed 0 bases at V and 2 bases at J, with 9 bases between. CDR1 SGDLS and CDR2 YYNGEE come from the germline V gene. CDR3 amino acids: CASSVGTGTYEQYF. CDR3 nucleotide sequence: TGTGCCAGCAGCGTAGGTACAGGGACCTACGAGCAGTACTTC.

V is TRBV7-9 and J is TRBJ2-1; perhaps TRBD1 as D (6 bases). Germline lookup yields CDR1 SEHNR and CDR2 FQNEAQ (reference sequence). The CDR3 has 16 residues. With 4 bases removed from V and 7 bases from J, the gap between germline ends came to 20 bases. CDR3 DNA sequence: TGTGCCAGCAGCTCTACAGGTGCGAGCCAGGGGAATGAGCAGTTCTTC. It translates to CASSSTGASQGNEQFF.

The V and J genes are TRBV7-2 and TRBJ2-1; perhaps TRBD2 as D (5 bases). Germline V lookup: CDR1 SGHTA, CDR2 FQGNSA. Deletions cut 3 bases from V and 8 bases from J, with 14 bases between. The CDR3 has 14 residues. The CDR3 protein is CASSFTGVEDEQFF. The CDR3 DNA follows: TGTGCCAGCAGCTTCACCGGGGTTGAGGATGAGCAGTTCTTC.

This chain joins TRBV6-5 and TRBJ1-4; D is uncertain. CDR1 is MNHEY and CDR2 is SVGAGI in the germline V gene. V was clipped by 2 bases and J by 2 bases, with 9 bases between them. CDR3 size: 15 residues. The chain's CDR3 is CASSYLGGTNEKLFF. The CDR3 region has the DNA TGTGCCAGCAGTTACCTCGGAGGTACTAATGAAAAACTGTTTTTT.

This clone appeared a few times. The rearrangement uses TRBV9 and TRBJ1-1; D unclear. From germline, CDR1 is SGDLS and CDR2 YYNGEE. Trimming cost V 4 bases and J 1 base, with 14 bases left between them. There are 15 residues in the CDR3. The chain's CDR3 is CASSLSDAPNTEAFF. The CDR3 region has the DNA TGTGCCAGCAGCTTATCGGACGCCCCGAACACTGAAGCTTTCTTT.

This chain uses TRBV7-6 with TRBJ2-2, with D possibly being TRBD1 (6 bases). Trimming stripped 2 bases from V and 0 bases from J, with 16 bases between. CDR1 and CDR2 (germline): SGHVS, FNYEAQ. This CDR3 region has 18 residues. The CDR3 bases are TGTGCCAGCAGCTTAAGGGGATTTGGGGGCGCGAACACCGGGGAGCTGTTTTTT. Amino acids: CASSLRGFGGANTGELFF.

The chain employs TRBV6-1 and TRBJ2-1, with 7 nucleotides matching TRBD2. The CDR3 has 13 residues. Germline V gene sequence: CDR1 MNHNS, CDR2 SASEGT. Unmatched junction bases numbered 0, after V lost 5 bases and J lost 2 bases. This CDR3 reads CASSSGAYNEQFF. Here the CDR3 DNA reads TGTGCCAGCAGTAGCGGGGCCTACAATGAGCAGTTCTTC.

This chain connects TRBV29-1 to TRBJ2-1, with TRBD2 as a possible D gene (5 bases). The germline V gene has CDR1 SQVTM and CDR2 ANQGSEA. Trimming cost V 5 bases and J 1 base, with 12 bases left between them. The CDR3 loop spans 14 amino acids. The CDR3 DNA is TGCAGCGTTACGGGGAGATGGTCCTACAATGAGCAGTTCTTC. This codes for CSVTGRWSYNEQFF.

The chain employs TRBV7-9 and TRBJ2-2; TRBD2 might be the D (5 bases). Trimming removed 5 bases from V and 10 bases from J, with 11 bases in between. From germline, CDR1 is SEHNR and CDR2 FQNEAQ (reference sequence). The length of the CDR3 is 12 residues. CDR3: CASSPGIEELFF. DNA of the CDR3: TGTGCCAGCAGCCCCGGGATCGAGGAGCTGTTTTTT.

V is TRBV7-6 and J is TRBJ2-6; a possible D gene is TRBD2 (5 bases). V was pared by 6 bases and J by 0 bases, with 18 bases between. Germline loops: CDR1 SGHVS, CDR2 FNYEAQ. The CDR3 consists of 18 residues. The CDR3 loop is CASRPFGVLSSGANVLTF. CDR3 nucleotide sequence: TGTGCCAGCAGACCATTCGGGGTGCTAAGCTCTGGGGCCAACGTCCTGACTTTC. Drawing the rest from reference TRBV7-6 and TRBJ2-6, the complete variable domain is GAGVSQSPRYKVTKRGQDVALRCDPISGHVSLYWYRQALGQGPEFLTYFNYEAQQDKSGLPNDRFSAERPEGSISTLTIQRTEQRDSAMYRCASRPFGVLSSGANVLTFGAGSRLTVL.

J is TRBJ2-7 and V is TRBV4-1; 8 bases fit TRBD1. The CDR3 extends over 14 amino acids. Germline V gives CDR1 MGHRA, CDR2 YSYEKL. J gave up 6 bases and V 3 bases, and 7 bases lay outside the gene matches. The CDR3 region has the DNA TGCGCCAGCAGCCAGGCCGGGACAGGCTTCGAGCAGTACTTC. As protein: CASSQAGTGFEQYF.

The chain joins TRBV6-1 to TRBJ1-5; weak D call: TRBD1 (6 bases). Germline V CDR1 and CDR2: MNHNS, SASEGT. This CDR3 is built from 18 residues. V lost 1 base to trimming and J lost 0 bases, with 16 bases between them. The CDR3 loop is CASSEGQGSRYSNQPQHF. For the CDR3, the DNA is TGTGCCAGCAGTGAAGGGCAGGGGAGCCGATATAGCAATCAGCCCCAGCATTTT.

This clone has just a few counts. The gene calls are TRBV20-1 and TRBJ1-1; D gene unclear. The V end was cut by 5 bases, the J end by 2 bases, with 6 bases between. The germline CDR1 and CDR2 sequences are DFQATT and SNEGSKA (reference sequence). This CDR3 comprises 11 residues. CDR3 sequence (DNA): TGCAGTGCTCCCTCAAACACTGAAGCTTTCTTT. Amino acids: CSAPSNTEAFF.

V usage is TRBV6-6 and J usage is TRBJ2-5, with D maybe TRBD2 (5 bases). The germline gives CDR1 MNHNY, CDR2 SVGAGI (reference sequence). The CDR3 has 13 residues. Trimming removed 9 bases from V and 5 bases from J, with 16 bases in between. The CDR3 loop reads CASRAQWEETQYF. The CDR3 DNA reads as TGTGCCAGTCGGGCTCAGTGGGAGGAGACCCAGTACTTC.

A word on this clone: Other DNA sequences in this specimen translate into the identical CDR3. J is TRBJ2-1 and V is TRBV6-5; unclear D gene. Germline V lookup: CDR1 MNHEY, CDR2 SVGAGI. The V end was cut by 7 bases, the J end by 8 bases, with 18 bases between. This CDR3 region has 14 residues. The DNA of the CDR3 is TGTGCCAGCACGGCGGTATGGGGTTTGGATGAGCAGTTCTTC. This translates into CASTAVWGLDEQFF.

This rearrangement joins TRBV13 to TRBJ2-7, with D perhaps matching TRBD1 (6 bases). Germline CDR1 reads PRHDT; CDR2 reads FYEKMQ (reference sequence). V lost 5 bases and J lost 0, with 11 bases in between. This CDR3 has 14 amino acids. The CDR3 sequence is CASSLGQISYEQYF. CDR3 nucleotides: TGTGCCAGCAGCCTTGGACAGATCTCCTACGAGCAGTACTTC.

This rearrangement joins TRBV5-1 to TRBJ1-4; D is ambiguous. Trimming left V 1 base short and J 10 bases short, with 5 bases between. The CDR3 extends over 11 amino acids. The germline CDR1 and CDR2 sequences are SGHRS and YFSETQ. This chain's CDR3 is CASSLMGKLFF. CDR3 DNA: TGCGCCAGCAGCTTGATGGGAAAACTGTTTTTT. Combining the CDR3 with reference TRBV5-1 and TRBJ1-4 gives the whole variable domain KAGVTQTPRYLIKTRGQQVTLSCSPISGHRSVSWYQQTPGQGLQFLFEYFSETQRNKGNFPGRFSGRQFSNSRSEMNVSTLELGDSALYLCASSLMGKLFFGSGTQLSVL.

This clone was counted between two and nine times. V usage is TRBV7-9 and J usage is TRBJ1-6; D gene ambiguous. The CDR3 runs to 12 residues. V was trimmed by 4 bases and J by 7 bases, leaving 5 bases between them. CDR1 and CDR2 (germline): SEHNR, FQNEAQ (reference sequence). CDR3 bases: TGTGCCAGCAGCTCAAACAATTCACCCCTCCACTTT. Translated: CASSSNNSPLHF.

In DNA form, the CDR3 reads TGTGCCAGCAGTTTATTGGCCCCTGGGGCGGGCAAACAAGAGACCCAGTACTTC. This gives the protein CASSLLAPGAGKQETQYF. The chain recombines TRBV27 with TRBJ2-5; D tentatively reads TRBD1 or TRBD2 (5 bases each). The CDR3 loop spans 18 amino acids. V gave up 1 base and J gave up 2 bases, with 20 bases separating them. CDR1 is MNHEY and CDR2 is SMNVEV in the germline V gene (reference sequence).

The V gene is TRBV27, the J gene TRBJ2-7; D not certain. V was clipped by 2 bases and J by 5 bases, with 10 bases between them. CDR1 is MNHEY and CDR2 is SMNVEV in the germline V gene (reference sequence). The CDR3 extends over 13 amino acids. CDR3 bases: TGTGCCAGCAGTTTAGGATGGTCCAACGAGCAGTACTTC. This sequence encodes CASSLGWSNEQYF.

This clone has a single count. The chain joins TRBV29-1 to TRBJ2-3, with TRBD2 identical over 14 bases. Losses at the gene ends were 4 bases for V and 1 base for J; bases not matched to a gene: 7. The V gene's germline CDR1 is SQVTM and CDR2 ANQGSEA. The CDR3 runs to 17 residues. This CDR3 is CSVGLAGGPRRTDTQYF. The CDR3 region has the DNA TGCAGCGTTGGACTAGCGGGAGGGCCCCGACGCACAGATACGCAGTATTTT.